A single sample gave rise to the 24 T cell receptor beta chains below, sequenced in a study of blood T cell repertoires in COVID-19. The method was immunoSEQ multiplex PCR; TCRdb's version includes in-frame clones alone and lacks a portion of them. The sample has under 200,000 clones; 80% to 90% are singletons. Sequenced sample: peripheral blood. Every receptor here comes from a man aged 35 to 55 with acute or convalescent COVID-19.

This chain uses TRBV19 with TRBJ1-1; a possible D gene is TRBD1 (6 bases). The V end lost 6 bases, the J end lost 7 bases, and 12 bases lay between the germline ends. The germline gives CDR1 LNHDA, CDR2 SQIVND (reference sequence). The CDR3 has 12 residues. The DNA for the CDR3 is TGTGCCAGTAGGAGGGGGGGTGATGAAGCTTTCTTT. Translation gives CASRRGGDEAFF.

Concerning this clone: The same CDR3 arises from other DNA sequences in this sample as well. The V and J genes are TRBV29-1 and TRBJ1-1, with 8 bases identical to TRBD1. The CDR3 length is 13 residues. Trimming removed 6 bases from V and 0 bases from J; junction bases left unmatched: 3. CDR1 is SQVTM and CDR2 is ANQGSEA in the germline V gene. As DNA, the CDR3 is TGCAGCGTCGGCAGGGGGCTGAACACTGAAGCTTTCTTT. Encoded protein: CSVGRGLNTEAFF.

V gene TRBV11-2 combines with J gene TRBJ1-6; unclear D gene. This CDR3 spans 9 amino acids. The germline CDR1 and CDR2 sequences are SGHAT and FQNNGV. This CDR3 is CASLGPLHF. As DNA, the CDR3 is TGTGCTTCCCTCGGACCCCTCCACTTT.

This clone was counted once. For the CDR3, the DNA is TGTGCCAGTAGTACAATTGCGACAGGGAGCAATCAGCCCCAGCATTTT. It specifies CASSTIATGSNQPQHF. This chain links TRBV19 with TRBJ1-5; 7 bases are shared with TRBD1. Germline trimming cut 4 bases from V and 1 base from J; bases unmatched to any gene: 7. This CDR3 is 16 amino acids long. Germline CDR1 reads LNHDA; CDR2 reads SQIVND (reference sequence).

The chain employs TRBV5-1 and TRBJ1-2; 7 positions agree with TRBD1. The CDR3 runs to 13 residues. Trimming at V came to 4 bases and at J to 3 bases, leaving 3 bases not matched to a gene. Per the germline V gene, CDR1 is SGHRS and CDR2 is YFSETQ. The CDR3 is CASSGTVYYGYTF. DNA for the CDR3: TGCGCCAGCAGCGGGACAGTCTACTATGGCTACACCTTC.

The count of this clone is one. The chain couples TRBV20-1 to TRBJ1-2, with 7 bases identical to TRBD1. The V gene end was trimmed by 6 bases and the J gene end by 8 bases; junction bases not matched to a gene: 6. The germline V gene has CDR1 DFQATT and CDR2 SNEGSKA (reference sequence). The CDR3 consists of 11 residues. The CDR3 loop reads CSAHQGDGYTF. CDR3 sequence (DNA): TGCAGTGCCCATCAGGGGGACGGCTACACCTTC.

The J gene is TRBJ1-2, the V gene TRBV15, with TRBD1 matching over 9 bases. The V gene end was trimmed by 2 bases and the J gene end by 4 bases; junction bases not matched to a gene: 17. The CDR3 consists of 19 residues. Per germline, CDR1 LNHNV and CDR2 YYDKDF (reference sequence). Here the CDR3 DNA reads TGTGCCACCAGCAGACCTCCCACAGGGGGCTTCGTTCATGGCTATGGCTACACCTTC. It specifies CATSRPPTGGFVHGYGYTF.

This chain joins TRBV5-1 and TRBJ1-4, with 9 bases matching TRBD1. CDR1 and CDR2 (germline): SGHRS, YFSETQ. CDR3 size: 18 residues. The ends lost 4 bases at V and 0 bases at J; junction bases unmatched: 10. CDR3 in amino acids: CASSLTYRGLSTNEKLFF. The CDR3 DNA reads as TGCGCCAGCAGCCTAACTTACAGGGGGCTGTCAACTAATGAAAAACTGTTTTTT.

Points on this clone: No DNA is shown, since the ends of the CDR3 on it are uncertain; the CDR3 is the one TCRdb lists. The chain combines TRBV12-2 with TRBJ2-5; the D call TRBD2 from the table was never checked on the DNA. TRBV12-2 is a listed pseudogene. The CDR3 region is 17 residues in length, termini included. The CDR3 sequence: CASRLVGVGSYQETQYF.

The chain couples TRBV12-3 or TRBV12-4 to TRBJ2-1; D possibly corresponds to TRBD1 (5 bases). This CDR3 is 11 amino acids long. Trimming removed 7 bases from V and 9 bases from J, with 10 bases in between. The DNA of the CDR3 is TGTGCCAGCATGGGGCCTCCTGAGCAGTTCTTC. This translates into CASMGPPEQFF.

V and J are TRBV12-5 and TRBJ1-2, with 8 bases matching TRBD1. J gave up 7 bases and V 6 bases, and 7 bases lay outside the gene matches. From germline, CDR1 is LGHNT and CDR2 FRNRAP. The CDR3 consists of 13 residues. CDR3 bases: TGTGCTAGTGGGGCGCAGGGGGCGCGTGGCTACACCTTC. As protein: CASGAQGARGYTF.

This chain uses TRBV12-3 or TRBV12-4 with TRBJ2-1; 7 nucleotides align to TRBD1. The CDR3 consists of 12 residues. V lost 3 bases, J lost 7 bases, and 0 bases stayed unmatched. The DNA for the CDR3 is TGTGCCAGCAGTTTCAGGGGGAATGAGCAGTTCTTC. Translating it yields CASSFRGNEQFF.

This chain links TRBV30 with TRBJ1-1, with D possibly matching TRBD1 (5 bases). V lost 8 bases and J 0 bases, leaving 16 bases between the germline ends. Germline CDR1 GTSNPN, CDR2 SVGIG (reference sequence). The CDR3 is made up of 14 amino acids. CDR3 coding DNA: TGTGCCAGCGTAACAGGTCGATTGAACACTGAAGCTTTCTTT. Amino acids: CASVTGRLNTEAFF.

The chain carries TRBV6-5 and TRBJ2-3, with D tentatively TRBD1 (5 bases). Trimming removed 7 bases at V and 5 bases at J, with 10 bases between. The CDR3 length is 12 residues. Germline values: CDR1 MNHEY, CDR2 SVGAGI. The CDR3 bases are TGTGCCAGCACTCGAAGGGGAGATACGCAGTATTTT. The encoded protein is CASTRRGDTQYF.

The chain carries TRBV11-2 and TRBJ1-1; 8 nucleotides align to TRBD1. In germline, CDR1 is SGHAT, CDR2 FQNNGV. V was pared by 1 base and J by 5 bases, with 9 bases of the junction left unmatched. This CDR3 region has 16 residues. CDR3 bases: TGTGCCAGCAGCTTAGCCCTCCAGGGGGCGAAGACTGAAGCTTTCTTT. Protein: CASSLALQGAKTEAFF.

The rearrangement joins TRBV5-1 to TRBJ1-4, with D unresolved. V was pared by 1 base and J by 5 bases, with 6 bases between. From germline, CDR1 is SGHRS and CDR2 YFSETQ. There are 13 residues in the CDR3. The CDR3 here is CASSLYGNEKLFF. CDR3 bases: TGCGCCAGCAGCTTGTACGGGAATGAAAAACTGTTTTTT.

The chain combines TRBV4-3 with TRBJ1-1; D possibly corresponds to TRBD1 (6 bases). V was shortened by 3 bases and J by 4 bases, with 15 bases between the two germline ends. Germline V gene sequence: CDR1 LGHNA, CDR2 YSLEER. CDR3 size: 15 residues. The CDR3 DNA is TGCGCCAGCAGCCAGCAACTCCAGGGGAGCACTGAAGCTTTCTTT. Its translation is CASSQQLQGSTEAFF.

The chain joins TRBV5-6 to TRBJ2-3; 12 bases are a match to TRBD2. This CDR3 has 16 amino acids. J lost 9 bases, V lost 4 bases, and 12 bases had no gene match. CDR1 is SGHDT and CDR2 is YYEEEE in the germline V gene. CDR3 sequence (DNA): TGTGCCAGCAGCATTCTTCTAGCGGGGGGGGCCCTGACGCAGTATTTT. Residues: CASSILLAGGALTQYF.

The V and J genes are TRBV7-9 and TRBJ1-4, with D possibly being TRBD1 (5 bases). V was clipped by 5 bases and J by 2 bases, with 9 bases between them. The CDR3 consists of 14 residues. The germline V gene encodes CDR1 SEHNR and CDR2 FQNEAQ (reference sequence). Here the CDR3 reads CASSPGGTNEKLFF. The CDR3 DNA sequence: TGTGCCAGCAGCCCCGGGGGTACTAATGAAAAACTGTTTTTT.

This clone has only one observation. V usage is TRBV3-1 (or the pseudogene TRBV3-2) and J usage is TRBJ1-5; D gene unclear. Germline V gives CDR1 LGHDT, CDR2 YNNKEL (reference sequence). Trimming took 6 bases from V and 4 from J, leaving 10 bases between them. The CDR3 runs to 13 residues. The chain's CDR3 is CASSSGWNQPQHF. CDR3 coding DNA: TGTGCCAGCAGTTCCGGGTGGAATCAGCCCCAGCATTTT.

The CDR3, as DNA: TGTGCCAGCAGCTTCCAGGTGAACACTGAAGCTTTCTTT. This gives the protein CASSFQVNTEAFF. The rearrangement uses TRBV11-3 and TRBJ1-1; D remains ambiguous. The CDR3 is 13 residues long. Trimming removed 3 bases at V and 0 bases at J, with 5 bases between. The germline V gene has CDR1 SGHNT and CDR2 YENEEA.

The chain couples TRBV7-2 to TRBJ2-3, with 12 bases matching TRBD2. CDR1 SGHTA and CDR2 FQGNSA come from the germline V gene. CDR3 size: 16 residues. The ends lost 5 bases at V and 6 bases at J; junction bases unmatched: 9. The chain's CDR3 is CASSVLLAGGADTQYF. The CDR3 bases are TGTGCCAGCAGCGTACTACTAGCGGGGGGTGCGGATACGCAGTATTTT.

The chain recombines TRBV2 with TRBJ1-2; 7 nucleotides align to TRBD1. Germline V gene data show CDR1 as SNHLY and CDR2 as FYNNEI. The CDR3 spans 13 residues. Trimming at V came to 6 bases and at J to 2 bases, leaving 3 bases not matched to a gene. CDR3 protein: CASSLGQNYGYTF. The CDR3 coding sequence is TGTGCCAGCAGCCTGGGACAGAACTATGGCTACACCTTC.

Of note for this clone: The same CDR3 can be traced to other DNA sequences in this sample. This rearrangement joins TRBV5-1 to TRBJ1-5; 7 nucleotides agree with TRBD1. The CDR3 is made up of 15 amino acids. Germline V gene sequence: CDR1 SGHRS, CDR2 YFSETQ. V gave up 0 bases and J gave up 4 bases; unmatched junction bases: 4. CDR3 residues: CASSLEGGRNQPQHF. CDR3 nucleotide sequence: TGCGCCAGCAGCTTGGAAGGGGGCCGAAATCAGCCCCAGCATTTT.